This T cell receptor (beta chain) comes out of a study of blood T cells in healthy people across ages. Note on this clonotype: Its antigen is not identified.

A second 7 to 11 cycle PCR used barcoded and J-beta primers. TCRdb fed the 5' RACE reads into MiXCR, producing one record per CDR3 protein. The table records 650,000 to 800,000 distinct CDR3 sequences, under 45% of them present only once. The CDR3 covers 15 residues. Germline V gives CDR1 SGHVS, CDR2 FQNEAQ. Overall study findings and caveats: A roughly linear fall in TCR beta diversity per million T cells was seen with increasing age.

The source is a man aged 60 to 69 in good health. Sequencing used blood. The chain couples TRBV7-8 to TRBJ2-5; 9 bases agree with TRBD1. The better agreement between TRBJ2-7 and the DNA end casts doubt on the J call. The CDR3 DNA sequence: TGTGCCAGCAGCTTTAATAGGGACAGGGCCTACGAGCAGTACTTC. Amino acid sequence: CASSFNRDRAYEQYF.